This T cell receptor (beta chain) was found in a study of CD8+ T cells in alopecia areata. Described treatment: oral pan-JAK inhibitor, 5-10 mg twice daily. This clone has more than one count but fewer than ten. Its antigen is not identified. Study-level points and caveats: Normal skin's resident alphabeta T cells are sequenced alongside lesional scalp T cells.

The CDR3 runs 14 residues. Trimming removed 6 bases from V and 10 bases from J; junction bases left unmatched: 10. Germline loops: CDR1 MNHNS, CDR2 SASEGT. RNA, once extracted, was reverse transcribed into cDNA for use as the sequencing template. Profiling relied on immunoSEQ multiplex PCR, and the TCRdb table lists in-frame clones only, not all of them. The table shows about 210,000 clones, with less than 75% occurring only once. The sample in question was CD4+ T cells sorted from blood, obtained at week 4, from a patient treated with tofacitinib. The V gene is TRBV6-1, the J gene TRBJ2-1; TRBD2 matches at 9 bases. The clonotype was recovered from a human donor with alopecia areata. The CDR3 reads CASRQMGLAGEQFF. CDR3 DNA: TGTGCCAGCAGACAAATGGGGCTAGCGGGGGAGCAGTTCTTC.